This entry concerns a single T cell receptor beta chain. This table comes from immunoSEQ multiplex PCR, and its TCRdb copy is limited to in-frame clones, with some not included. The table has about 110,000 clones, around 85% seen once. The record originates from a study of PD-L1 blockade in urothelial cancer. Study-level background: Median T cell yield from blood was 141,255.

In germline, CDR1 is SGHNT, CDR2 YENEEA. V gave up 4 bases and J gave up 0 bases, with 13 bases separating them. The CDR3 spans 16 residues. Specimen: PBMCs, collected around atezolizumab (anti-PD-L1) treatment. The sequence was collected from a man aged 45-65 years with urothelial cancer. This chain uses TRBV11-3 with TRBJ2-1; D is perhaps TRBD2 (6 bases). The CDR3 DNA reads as TGTGCCAGCAGCTCCCGGGACTCCAGCTCCTACAATGAGCAGTTCTTC. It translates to CASSSRDSSSYNEQFF.